Listed below are T cell receptor beta chains from one sample, sequenced in a study of blood T cell repertoires in COVID-19. Measured with immunoSEQ multiplex PCR; TCRdb has only the in-frame clones, and not every one. The repertoire holds about 210,000 clones, more than 70% seen once, with approximately 4.6% in the top ten. The sample comprised PBMCs or T cells enriched from blood (not recorded which). Every receptor here comes from a man under 40 with acute COVID-19. Each CDR3 is given with its conserved first and last residue.

v_call	j_call	cdr3_aa
TRBV5-1	TRBJ1-1	CASSLGQKAMNTEAFF
TRBV5-5	TRBJ1-1	CASSLDRVNTEAFF
TRBV4-1	TRBJ1-1	CASSQATQGNTEAFF
TRBV14	TRBJ1-6	CASSQAGAGNSPLHF
TRBV9	TRBJ1-4	CASSEGGTNEKLFF
TRBV5-1	TRBJ1-3	CASSLGGRASGNTIYF
TRBV10-1	TRBJ2-3	CASSLLAGRGTDTQYF
TRBV5-1	TRBJ1-6	CASSYDGTADSPLHF
TRBV11-3	TRBJ2-1	CASSRRDLNEQFF
TRBV7-9	TRBJ2-1	CASSSGLANEQFF
TRBV5-4	TRBJ2-7	CASSSGTATYEQYF
TRBV2	TRBJ2-7	CATNRGGYEQYF
TRBV4-2	TRBJ2-7	CASSQTALAGNEQYF
TRBV9	TRBJ1-3	CASSQDGSVDTIYF
TRBV28	TRBJ1-2	CASSLLGAYGYTF
TRBV5-1	TRBJ1-2	CASSSRQGSGYTF
TRBV7-3	TRBJ2-7	CASSQDDRGSHEQYF
TRBV19	TRBJ2-3	CASNGEDTQYF
TRBV3-1/TRBV3-2	TRBJ2-1	CASSQGLLAGGNEQFF
TRBV2	TRBJ2-7	CASSQPEGRTSGPYEQYF
TRBV5-6	TRBJ2-7	CASSLGQGSYEQYF
TRBV19	TRBJ2-7	CASSSGGYEQYF
TRBV6-5	TRBJ1-5	CASRVDRVGQPQHF
TRBV3-1/TRBV3-2	TRBJ1-1	CASSQVGGATEAFF